Listed below are T cell receptor beta chains from one sample, sequenced in a study of post-analysis software for immune sequencing data. Using its own MiXCR run on the PCR reads, TCRdb lists one record per CDR3 protein. The data show roughly 200,000 distinct CDR3 sequences, roughly 28% seen once. The material sequenced was blood. These receptor sequences come from a girl under 18 with multiple sclerosis. Each CDR3 is given with its conserved first and last residue. Fields, in order: D gene, J gene, V gene, clone size, CDR3 protein, CDR3 DNA. The D gene is left open where the match is weak. Size is omitted from some rows. Given values are once, few, many or a class for expanded clones.

D gene: .; J gene: TRBJ1-5; V gene: TRBV20-1; clone size: .; CDR3 protein: CSAIRSAGDQPQHF; CDR3 DNA: TGCAGTGCTATCAGATCGGCAGGAGATCAGCCCCAGCATTTT
D gene: TRBD1; J gene: TRBJ1-1; V gene: TRBV5-1; clone size: .; CDR3 protein: CASSLSTGGVNTEAFF; CDR3 DNA: TGCGCCAGCAGCTTGTCGACAGGGGGAGTGAACACTGAAGCTTTCTTT
D gene: .; J gene: TRBJ2-1; V gene: TRBV7-3; clone size: many; CDR3 protein: CASSLRGNEQFF; CDR3 DNA: TGTGCCAGCAGCTTAAGGGGGAATGAGCAGTTCTTC
D gene: .; J gene: TRBJ1-2; V gene: TRBV5-8; clone size: few; CDR3 protein: CASSLGAGDGCTF; CDR3 DNA: TGTGCCAGCAGCTTGGGGGCAGGGGACGGCTGCACCTTC
D gene: .; J gene: TRBJ1-1; V gene: TRBV4-1; clone size: .; CDR3 protein: CASSHGTFRGAFF; CDR3 DNA: TGCGCCAGCAGCCACGGGACCTTCAGGGGAGCTTTCTTT
D gene: .; J gene: TRBJ1-4; V gene: TRBV6-6; clone size: .; CDR3 protein: CASTQGSGEKLFF; CDR3 DNA: TGTGCCAGCACCCAGGGGTCCGGGGAAAAACTGTTTTTT
D gene: .; J gene: TRBJ2-5; V gene: TRBV10-3; clone size: .; CDR3 protein: CAISESSGRVGGFSYNKQYF; CDR3 DNA: TGTGCCATCAGTGAGTCTAGCGGCAGGGTAGGGGGATTCTCCTACAATAAGCAGTACTTC
D gene: TRBD1; J gene: TRBJ2-1; V gene: TRBV5-1; clone size: many; CDR3 protein: CASSFRGSDEQFF; CDR3 DNA: TGCGCCAGCAGCTTCAGGGGGAGCGATGAGCAGTTCTTC
D gene: TRBD1; J gene: TRBJ2-3; V gene: TRBV29-1; clone size: few; CDR3 protein: CSAGTGATDTQYF; CDR3 DNA: TGCAGCGCCGGGACAGGGGCCACAGATACGCAGTATTTT
D gene: .; J gene: TRBJ2-1; V gene: TRBV5-6; clone size: many; CDR3 protein: CASSPMSSYNEQFF; CDR3 DNA: TGTGCCAGCAGCCCCATGAGCTCCTACAATGAGCAGTTCTTC
D gene: TRBD2; J gene: TRBJ2-1; V gene: TRBV7-2; clone size: .; CDR3 protein: CASSSRLAGPSDEQFF; CDR3 DNA: TGTGCCAGCAGCTCACGACTAGCGGGACCATCGGATGAGCAGTTCTTC
D gene: TRBD2; J gene: TRBJ2-5; V gene: TRBV28; clone size: few; CDR3 protein: CASSGGTSLQETQYF; CDR3 DNA: TGTGCCAGCAGTGGGGGGACTAGCTTACAAGAGACCCAGTACTTC
D gene: TRBD1; J gene: TRBJ2-1; V gene: TRBV6-2/TRBV6-3; clone size: few; CDR3 protein: CASSYSGAGETGERNEQFF; CDR3 DNA: TGTGCCAGCAGTTACTCGGGCGCGGGTGAGACAGGGGAAAGGAATGAGCAGTTCTTC
D gene: TRBD2; J gene: TRBJ2-1; V gene: TRBV7-9; clone size: many; CDR3 protein: CASSLAGLAGGPYNEQFF; CDR3 DNA: TGTGCCAGCAGCTTAGCGGGACTAGCGGGAGGGCCCTACAATGAGCAGTTCTTC
D gene: .; J gene: TRBJ2-5; V gene: TRBV12-3/TRBV12-4; clone size: .; CDR3 protein: CASSLEEVGETQYF; CDR3 DNA: TGTGCCAGCAGTTTGGAGGAGGTTGGCGAGACCCAGTACTTC
D gene: .; J gene: TRBJ2-1; V gene: TRBV7-2; clone size: .; CDR3 protein: CASSPRSGYEQFF; CDR3 DNA: TGTGCCAGCAGCCCCCGCAGCGGGTACGAGCAGTTCTTC
D gene: .; J gene: TRBJ1-2; V gene: TRBV20-1; clone size: .; CDR3 protein: CSAREGRGGYTF; CDR3 DNA: TGCAGTGCTAGAGAAGGCAGGGGAGGCTACACCTTC
D gene: TRBD2; J gene: TRBJ2-3; V gene: TRBV5-1; clone size: .; CDR3 protein: CASSPALSGGAGDAQYF; CDR3 DNA: TGCGCCAGCAGCCCAGCATTGTCCGGGGGGGCGGGAGATGCACAGTATTTT
D gene: TRBD1; J gene: TRBJ1-5; V gene: TRBV6-5; clone size: many; CDR3 protein: CASSSGTGGNQPQHF; CDR3 DNA: TGTGCCAGCAGTTCCGGGACAGGGGGCAATCAGCCCCAGCATTTT
D gene: .; J gene: TRBJ2-5; V gene: TRBV25-1; clone size: .; CDR3 protein: CASSSWGGNEQYF; CDR3 DNA: TGTGCCAGCAGTTCTTGGGGTGGGAATGAGCAGTACTTC
D gene: .; J gene: TRBJ1-2; V gene: TRBV7-9; clone size: .; CDR3 protein: CASSLEAHHGYTF; CDR3 DNA: TGTGCCAGCAGCTTAGAAGCGCACCATGGCTACACCTTC
D gene: TRBD2; J gene: TRBJ2-3; V gene: TRBV5-1; clone size: many; CDR3 protein: CASSYGTSGGVTDTQYF; CDR3 DNA: TGCGCCAGCAGCTACGGGACTAGCGGGGGAGTCACAGATACGCAGTATTTT
D gene: .; J gene: TRBJ2-7; V gene: TRBV5-1; clone size: .; CDR3 protein: CASSLVPGTFYEQYF; CDR3 DNA: TGCGCCAGCAGCTTGGTTCCGGGCACCTTCTACGAGCAGTACTTC
D gene: .; J gene: TRBJ2-7; V gene: TRBV7-9; clone size: .; CDR3 protein: CASGQSSFRYEQYF; CDR3 DNA: TGTGCCAGCGGGCAGTCATCCTTTCGGTACGAGCAGTACTTC
D gene: .; J gene: TRBJ2-7; V gene: TRBV11-2; clone size: .; CDR3 protein: CASSVRDIVKQYF; CDR3 DNA: TGTGCCAGCAGCGTCCGGGACATCGTGAAGCAGTACTTC
D gene: .; J gene: TRBJ2-3; V gene: TRBV5-1; clone size: .; CDR3 protein: CASSPTILKADTQYF; CDR3 DNA: TGCGCCAGCAGCCCAACTATTCTCAAAGCAGATACGCAGTATTTT
D gene: .; J gene: TRBJ1-6; V gene: TRBV5-1; clone size: once; CDR3 protein: CASSPNFSPLHF; CDR3 DNA: TGCGCCAGCAGCCCGAACTTTTCACCCCTCCACTTT
D gene: .; J gene: TRBJ1-1; V gene: TRBV20-1; clone size: few; CDR3 protein: CSAREYGPQRDTEAFF; CDR3 DNA: TGCAGTGCTAGAGAATACGGACCCCAAAGAGACACTGAAGCTTTCTTT
D gene: .; J gene: TRBJ2-6; V gene: TRBV19; clone size: few; CDR3 protein: CASSLTGTGANVLTF; CDR3 DNA: TGTGCCAGTAGTCTCACAGGGACTGGGGCCAACGTCCTGACTTTC
D gene: .; J gene: TRBJ2-1; V gene: TRBV20-1; clone size: .; CDR3 protein: CSASRDWGNEQFF; CDR3 DNA: TGCAGTGCTTCGCGGGACTGGGGAAATGAGCAGTTCTTC
D gene: TRBD1; J gene: TRBJ1-1; V gene: TRBV28; clone size: .; CDR3 protein: CASRTGGAYTEAFF; CDR3 DNA: TGTGCCAGCCGGACAGGGGGCGCGTACACTGAAGCTTTCTTT
D gene: .; J gene: TRBJ2-1; V gene: TRBV29-1; clone size: many; CDR3 protein: CSVCRQRNNEQFF; CDR3 DNA: TGCAGCGTTTGCAGACAGAGAAACAATGAGCAGTTCTTC
D gene: TRBD1; J gene: TRBJ2-1; V gene: TRBV29-1; clone size: many; CDR3 protein: CSVDGQGVYNEQFF; CDR3 DNA: TGCAGCGTTGATGGGCAGGGGGTCTACAATGAGCAGTTCTTC
D gene: TRBD2; J gene: TRBJ2-5; V gene: TRBV7-9; clone size: .; CDR3 protein: CASSLGPEGGQYF; CDR3 DNA: TGTGCCAGCAGCTTAGGGCCAGAGGGAGGGCAGTACTTC
D gene: TRBD1; J gene: TRBJ2-7; V gene: TRBV29-1; clone size: .; CDR3 protein: CSVQSGRDRGIYEQYF; CDR3 DNA: TGCAGCGTACAATCCGGCCGGGACAGGGGGATCTACGAGCAGTACTTC
D gene: .; J gene: TRBJ2-1; V gene: TRBV4-1; clone size: .; CDR3 protein: CAGSQVVGYNEQFF; CDR3 DNA: TGCGCCGGCAGCCAAGTGGTGGGTTACAACGAGCAGTTCTTC
D gene: .; J gene: TRBJ1-2; V gene: TRBV30; clone size: once; CDR3 protein: CAWSRGQSYGYTF; CDR3 DNA: TGTGCCTGGAGCCGGGGGCAAAGCTATGGCTACACCTTC
D gene: TRBD1; J gene: TRBJ2-7; V gene: TRBV28; clone size: many; CDR3 protein: CASGTSTGLVDEQYF; CDR3 DNA: TGTGCCAGCGGAACTTCGACAGGGTTGGTCGACGAGCAGTACTTC
D gene: .; J gene: TRBJ2-2; V gene: TRBV7-9; clone size: few; CDR3 protein: CASSLTVISTGELFF; CDR3 DNA: TGTGCCAGCAGCTTAACCGTAATATCGACCGGGGAGCTGTTTTTT
D gene: TRBD1; J gene: TRBJ2-7; V gene: TRBV5-5; clone size: few; CDR3 protein: CASSWGQGTYEQYF; CDR3 DNA: TGTGCCAGCAGCTGGGGACAGGGGACCTACGAGCAGTACTTC
D gene: .; J gene: TRBJ1-1; V gene: TRBV28; clone size: .; CDR3 protein: CASSFGWGKNTEAFF; CDR3 DNA: TGTGCCAGCAGTTTTGGATGGGGGAAGAACACTGAAGCTTTCTTT
D gene: TRBD1; J gene: TRBJ2-7; V gene: TRBV11-2; clone size: few; CDR3 protein: CASSSIPGTAYEQYF; CDR3 DNA: TGTGCCAGCAGCTCCATTCCCGGGACAGCCTACGAGCAGTACTTC
D gene: .; J gene: TRBJ1-1; V gene: TRBV10-3; clone size: few; CDR3 protein: CAIRDNTEAFF; CDR3 DNA: TGTGCCATCAGGGACAACACTGAAGCTTTCTTT
D gene: TRBD1; J gene: TRBJ2-7; V gene: TRBV5-1; clone size: many; CDR3 protein: CASSSRDRAYEQYF; CDR3 DNA: TGCGCCAGCAGCTCACGGGACAGGGCCTACGAGCAGTACTTC
D gene: .; J gene: TRBJ1-1; V gene: TRBV2; clone size: .; CDR3 protein: CASNPGGWTEAFF; CDR3 DNA: TGTGCCAGCAACCCGGGGGGCTGGACTGAAGCTTTCTTT
D gene: TRBD2; J gene: TRBJ2-1; V gene: TRBV28; clone size: many; CDR3 protein: CASGIPELAGGSNEQFF; CDR3 DNA: TGTGCCAGCGGAATCCCGGAACTAGCGGGGGGGAGTAATGAGCAGTTCTTC
D gene: .; J gene: TRBJ1-1; V gene: TRBV4-1; clone size: few; CDR3 protein: CASSPLKWGQDTEAFF; CDR3 DNA: TGCGCCAGCAGCCCATTAAAGTGGGGGCAGGACACTGAAGCTTTCTTT
D gene: .; J gene: TRBJ2-7; V gene: TRBV5-1; clone size: many; CDR3 protein: CASTWGRNPYEQYF; CDR3 DNA: TGCGCCAGCACCTGGGGGAGGAATCCCTACGAGCAGTACTTC
D gene: TRBD1; J gene: TRBJ2-7; V gene: TRBV6-1; clone size: .; CDR3 protein: CASSEARGGQGISYEQYF; CDR3 DNA: TGTGCCAGCAGTGAAGCTAGGGGCGGACAGGGTATCTCCTACGAGCAGTACTTC
D gene: TRBD1; J gene: TRBJ2-1; V gene: TRBV7-9; clone size: .; CDR3 protein: CASSIYRGDNEQFF; CDR3 DNA: TGTGCCAGCAGCATCTACAGGGGGGACAATGAGCAGTTCTTC
D gene: .; J gene: TRBJ2-3; V gene: TRBV13; clone size: .; CDR3 protein: CASRPRGAGESDTQYF; CDR3 DNA: TGTGCCAGCAGGCCCCGTGGCGCAGGGGAATCAGATACGCAGTATTTT
D gene: .; J gene: TRBJ2-7; V gene: TRBV19; clone size: .; CDR3 protein: CASSIIHRLGEQYF; CDR3 DNA: TGTGCCAGTAGTATAATCCACCGGTTGGGGGAGCAGTACTTC
D gene: TRBD1; J gene: TRBJ1-1; V gene: TRBV11-2; clone size: many; CDR3 protein: CASSWALTGTGSTEAFF; CDR3 DNA: TGTGCCAGCAGCTGGGCCCTGACAGGGACGGGGAGCACTGAAGCTTTCTTT
D gene: .; J gene: TRBJ2-5; V gene: TRBV25-1; clone size: .; CDR3 protein: CASLQDNEQYF; CDR3 DNA: TGTGCCAGCCTACAGGACAATGAGCAGTACTTC
D gene: .; J gene: TRBJ2-2; V gene: TRBV5-6; clone size: few; CDR3 protein: CASSLPGISTGELFF; CDR3 DNA: TGTGCCAGCAGCTTACCAGGGATTTCCACCGGGGAGCTGTTTTTT